This paragraph covers one T cell receptor (beta chain) sequence. The antigen is unknown. The entry originates in a study of T cell responses to AZD1222 COVID-19 vaccine. Broader study findings: Repertoire collection took place solely once the T cell response had peaked. Females made up more of the donors, who were largely white British, and clonal diversity may have come out too low. Only a handful of AZD1222 recipients, five to seven in all, had baseline seropositivity.

Trimming cost V 6 bases and J 4 bases; bases outside gene matches: 5. Germline V gene lookup returns CDR1 LNHDA and CDR2 SQIVND (reference sequence). The CDR3 extends over 13 amino acids. The assay was immunoSEQ multiplex PCR, and TCRdb's table has in-frame clones only and misses some. The sample holds around 100,000 clones, 86% seen once. This sequence originates from an adult who received the MenACWY meningococcal vaccine as a control. The chain recombines TRBV19 with TRBJ1-2; 7 bases agree with TRBD1. The sample in question was peripheral blood, obtained 28 days after the second dose of the MenACWY control vaccine. This CDR3 is CASSPDRVYGYTF. The DNA for the CDR3 is TGTGCCAGTAGCCCCGACAGGGTCTATGGCTACACCTTC.